This record covers a single T cell receptor beta chain. The V gene's germline CDR1 is SGDLS and CDR2 YYNGEE. Trimming shortened V by 0 bases and J by 8 bases, and 18 bases separated the two germline ends. The CDR3 has 16 residues. The data originate from a study of OX40 agonist ivuxolimab in advanced cancers. Profiled with immunoSEQ multiplex PCR; TCRdb holds only in-frame clones, not every one. There are tens of thousands of clones in the sample; around 91% occur only once, and under 0.95% lies in the top ten. This sequence was found in an adult with an advanced solid tumor such as melanoma, head and neck, liver or kidney cancer. Specimen: CD4+ or CD8+ T cells sorted from blood, collected in a trial of the OX40 agonist ivuxolimab. This chain joins TRBV9 and TRBJ2-1, with D possibly being TRBD2 (6 bases). The CDR3 DNA follows: TGTGCCAGCAGCGTAGGAGTAGCGGACCTACGAGATGAGCAGTTCTTC. Translated, it gives CASSVGVADLRDEQFF. The variable domain in full, completed from reference TRBV9 and TRBJ2-1, reads DSGVTQTPKHLITATGQRVTLRCSPRSGDLSVYWYQQSLDQGLQFLIQYYNGEERAKGNILERFSAQQFPDLHSELNLSSLELGDSALYFCASSVGVADLRDEQFFGPGTRLTVL.